This TCR beta chain originates from a study of blood T cell repertoires in COVID-19. Study as a whole: In each case, the material was cDNA or gDNA derived from T cells, B-cell-depleted T cells, or PBMCs.

Profiling relied on immunoSEQ multiplex PCR, and the TCRdb table lists in-frame clones only, not all of them. This sample yields about 200,000 clones, of which roughly nine tenths are seen a single time; roughly 2% belongs to the top ten. The specimen was peripheral blood. The clonotype was recovered from a woman aged 45 to 65 with acute or convalescent COVID-19.

The CDR3 here is CASKGAAPSYEQYF. DNA of the CDR3: TGTGCCAGTAAAGGGGCAGCGCCCTCCTACGAGCAGTACTTC. This rearrangement joins TRBV19 to TRBJ2-7; D might be TRBD1 (5 bases). Trimming cost V 7 bases and J 0 bases, with 13 bases left between them. Germline V gene lookup returns CDR1 LNHDA and CDR2 SQIVND (reference sequence). The CDR3 extends over 14 amino acids. The entire variable domain, with the rest obtained from reference TRBV19 and TRBJ2-7, is as follows: DGGITQSPKYLFRKEGQNVTLSCEQNLNHDAMYWYRQDPGQGLRLIYYSQIVNDFQKGDIAEGYSVSREKKESFPLTVTSAQKNPTAFYLCASKGAAPSYEQYFGPGTRLTVT.